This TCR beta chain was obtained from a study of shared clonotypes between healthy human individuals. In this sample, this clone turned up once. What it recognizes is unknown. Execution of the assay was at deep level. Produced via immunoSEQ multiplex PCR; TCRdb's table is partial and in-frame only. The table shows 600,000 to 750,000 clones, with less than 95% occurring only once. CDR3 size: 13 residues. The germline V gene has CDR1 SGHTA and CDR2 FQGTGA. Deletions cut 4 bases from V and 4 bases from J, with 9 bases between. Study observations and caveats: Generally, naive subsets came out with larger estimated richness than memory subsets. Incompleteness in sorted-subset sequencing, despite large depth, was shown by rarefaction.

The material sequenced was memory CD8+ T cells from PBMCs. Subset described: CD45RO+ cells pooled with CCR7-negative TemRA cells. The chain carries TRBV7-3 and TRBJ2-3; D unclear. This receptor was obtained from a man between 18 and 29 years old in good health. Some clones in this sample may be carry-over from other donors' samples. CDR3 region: CASSSSGPDTQYF. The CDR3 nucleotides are TGTGCCAGCAGCTCCTCCGGGCCAGATACGCAGTATTTT.